What follows are 2 T cell receptor beta chains derived from one specimen sequenced in a study of blood T cell repertoires in COVID-19 (dated by TCRdb to 2019 to 2021). The library was obtained by the immunoSEQ multiplex PCR assay. The immuneACCESS repertoire file appears here via TCRdb, limited to in-frame rearrangements. These files lack a portion of the clones; in checked studies, under half of the deficit traces to unresolved V genes, and the cause of the others is not known. The table for this sample lists approximately 240,000 clones; roughly 80% of them were counted only once. 15% to 20% of the sample is taken by the ten largest. Sequenced sample: peripheral blood. The source of these receptors is a woman aged 80 or older with active or convalescent COVID-19.

This rearrangement joins TRBV3-1 (or the pseudogene TRBV3-2) to TRBJ2-4; TRBD1 matches at 7 bases. Germline CDR1 and CDR2: LGHDT and YNNKEL (reference sequence). The CDR3 is made up of 16 amino acids. V was pared by 6 bases and J by 0 bases, with 8 bases of the junction left unmatched. This chain's CDR3 is CASSHRGWGAKNIQYF. For the CDR3, the DNA is TGTGCCAGCAGTCACAGGGGTTGGGGAGCCAAAAACATTCAGTACTTC.

This sequence joins TRBV7-3 and TRBJ2-3; D is uncertain. The germline V gene has CDR1 SGHTA and CDR2 FQGTGA. This CDR3 contains 12 residues. V lost 5 bases and J lost 4, with 7 bases in between. The chain's CDR3 is CASSLSADTQYF. The CDR3 DNA reads TGTGCCAGCAGCCTATCCGCAGATACGCAGTATTTT.